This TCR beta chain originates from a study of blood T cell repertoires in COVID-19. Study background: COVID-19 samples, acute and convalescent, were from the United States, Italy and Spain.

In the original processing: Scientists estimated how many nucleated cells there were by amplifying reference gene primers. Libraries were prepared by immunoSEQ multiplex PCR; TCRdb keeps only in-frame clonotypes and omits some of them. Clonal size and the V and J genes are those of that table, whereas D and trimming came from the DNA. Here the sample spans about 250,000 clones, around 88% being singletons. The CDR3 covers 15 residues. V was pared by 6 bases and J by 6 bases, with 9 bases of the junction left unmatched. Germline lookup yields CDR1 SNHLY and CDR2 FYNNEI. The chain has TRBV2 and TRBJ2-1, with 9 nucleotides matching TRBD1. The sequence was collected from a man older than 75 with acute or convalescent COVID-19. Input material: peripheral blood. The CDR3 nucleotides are TGTGCCAGCAGAATACCCGGGACAGGGTTCAATGAGCAGTTCTTC. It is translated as CASRIPGTGFNEQFF.